This T cell receptor beta chain stems from a study of T cell responses to AZD1222 COVID-19 vaccine. With 1 base removed from V and 1 base from J, the gap between germline ends came to 9 bases. Germline V gene data show CDR1 as SGHRS and CDR2 as YFSETQ. This CDR3 region has 15 residues. Repertoires were generated with immunoSEQ multiplex PCR, while TCRdb's copy carries only in-frame clones and drops some. Seen here are around 120,000 clones, about 88% observed once, and the top ten hold about 10%. V gene TRBV5-1 combines with J gene TRBJ2-1; D uncertain. Sequenced material: peripheral blood, taken on day 0 of AZD1222 vaccination. The TCR comes from an adult in good health. The chain's CDR3 is CASSLNPGSYNEQFF. The CDR3, as DNA: TGCGCCAGCAGCTTGAATCCCGGATCCTACAATGAGCAGTTCTTC. The whole variable domain, remainder taken from reference TRBV5-1 and TRBJ2-1, is KAGVTQTPRYLIKTRGQQVTLSCSPISGHRSVSWYQQTPGQGLQFLFEYFSETQRNKGNFPGRFSGRQFSNSRSEMNVSTLELGDSALYLCASSLNPGSYNEQFFGPGTRLTVL.